This passage covers 23 T cell receptor beta chains from one sample sequenced in a study of cytomegalovirus exposure and HLA in healthy donors. Clones were read by immunoSEQ multiplex PCR, and TCRdb kept only the in-frame ones, dropping some. The table has more than 300,000 clones, approximately 90% seen once. The sample comprised PBMCs. All receptors come from a woman aged 18-35 years in good health and CMV-seronegative.

The rearrangement joins TRBV2 to TRBJ1-2; no clear D. The CDR3 extends over 15 amino acids. Per germline, CDR1 SNHLY and CDR2 FYNNEI. V was cut by 4 bases and J by 0 bases, with 12 bases left in between. CDR3 residues: CASSGYLGANYGYTF. CDR3 nucleotides: TGTGCCAGCAGTGGATACCTGGGAGCTAACTATGGCTACACCTTC.

The gene calls are TRBV6-5 and TRBJ1-5, with TRBD1 matching 9 bases. CDR3 length: 15 residues. Germline V CDR1 and CDR2: MNHEY, SVGAGI. V gave up 5 bases and J gave up 2 bases; unmatched junction bases: 4. The CDR3 is CASSRQGVGNQPQHF. As DNA, the CDR3 is TGTGCCAGCAGTAGACAGGGGGTCGGCAATCAGCCCCAGCATTTT.

This chain joins TRBV2 and TRBJ2-5; no clear D gene. The germline gives CDR1 SNHLY, CDR2 FYNNEI. V lost 5 bases and J 5 bases, leaving 12 bases between the germline ends. This CDR3 region has 13 residues. Here the CDR3 reads CASSPLSGETQYF. The DNA for the CDR3 is TGTGCCAGCAGTCCCTTGTCCGGGGAGACCCAGTACTTC.

This clone has only a few counts. The chain uses TRBV29-1 and TRBJ1-2, with D perhaps matching TRBD1 (6 bases). Germline CDR1 SQVTM, CDR2 ANQGSEA. This CDR3 has 10 amino acids. CDR3 in amino acids: CRQGNYGYTF. CDR3 bases: TGCAGGCAGGGGAACTATGGCTACACCTTC.

V and J are TRBV11-3 and TRBJ2-7; possible D gene TRBD2, 6 bases. Germline V gene sequence: CDR1 SGHNT, CDR2 YENEEA. This CDR3 contains 15 residues. Trimming removed 1 base at V and 5 bases at J, with 15 bases between. The CDR3 DNA reads as TGTGCCAGCAGCTTAGCCCCCGGGGAGGCTCACGAGCAGTACTTC. It yields the protein CASSLAPGEAHEQYF.

The gene calls are TRBV9 and TRBJ2-3, with 7 nucleotides matching TRBD1. Germline-derived CDR1 and CDR2 are SGDLS and YYNGEE. The CDR3 covers 17 residues. Germline trimming cut 0 bases from V and 0 bases from J; bases unmatched to any gene: 7. The CDR3 coding sequence is TGTGCCAGCAGCGTAGTGCCCGGGACAGCTAGCACAGATACGCAGTATTTT. Protein product: CASSVVPGTASTDTQYF. Complete variable domain (other parts from reference TRBV9 and TRBJ2-3): DSGVTQTPKHLITATGQRVTLRCSPRSGDLSVYWYQQSLDQGLQFLIQYYNGEERAKGNILERFSAQQFPDLHSELNLSSLELGDSALYFCASSVVPGTASTDTQYFGPGTRLTVL.

The rearrangement links TRBV7-8 to TRBJ2-3, with 9 positions matching TRBD1. J gave up 4 bases and V 1 base, and 6 bases lay outside the gene matches. The CDR3 is made up of 16 amino acids. Germline V gene data show CDR1 as SGHVS and CDR2 as FQNEAQ. Here the CDR3 DNA reads TGTGCCAGCAGCTTAGACAGGGGGCCCCGTCCAGATACGCAGTATTTT. This encodes CASSLDRGPRPDTQYF.

This rearrangement joins TRBV28 to TRBJ2-5; TRBD2 matches 7 bases. This CDR3 has 14 residues. Germline assignment: CDR1 MDHEN and CDR2 SYDVKM. The trim removed 7 bases at V and 5 bases at J, leaving 10 bases unmatched. CDR3 sequence reads: CASTPLVGGETQYF. CDR3 coding DNA: TGTGCCAGCACTCCCCTGGTGGGGGGGGAGACCCAGTACTTC.

This sequence joins TRBV7-9 and TRBJ1-1; 7 bases are shared with TRBD1. The CDR3 is made up of 14 amino acids. Losses at the gene ends were 2 bases for V and 1 base for J; bases not matched to a gene: 1. CDR1 and CDR2 (germline): SEHNR, FQNEAQ (reference sequence). The CDR3 reads CASSLQGENTEAFF. CDR3 DNA sequence: TGTGCCAGCAGCTTACAGGGGGAGAACACTGAAGCTTTCTTT.

The chain couples TRBV9 to TRBJ2-7, with D perhaps matching TRBD2 (5 bases). The CDR3 has 15 amino acids. Germline-derived CDR1 and CDR2 are SGDLS and YYNGEE. Trimming removed 0 bases at V and 1 base at J, with 11 bases between. In nucleotides, the CDR3 is TGTGCCAGCAGCGTAGCGAGCGGCGGGTCCTACGAGCAGTACTTC. As protein: CASSVASGGSYEQYF.

This chain connects TRBV7-8 to TRBJ2-1, with no clear D. The CDR3 covers 14 residues. V was shortened by 5 bases and J by 3 bases, with 11 bases between the two germline ends. CDR1 and CDR2 from the germline V gene are SGHVS and FQNEAQ. CDR3 region: CASSPAASYNEQFF. CDR3 nucleotide sequence: TGTGCCAGCAGCCCGGCGGCTAGCTACAATGAGCAGTTCTTC.

The chain combines TRBV6-4 with TRBJ2-1, with D possibly matching TRBD1 (6 bases). The CDR3 is 14 amino acids. Germline V gene lookup returns CDR1 MRHNA and CDR2 SNTAGT. V gave up 5 bases and J gave up 6 bases, with 14 bases separating them. The CDR3 here is CASSPGHGGNEQFF. The CDR3 region has the DNA TGTGCCAGCAGTCCGGGACACGGAGGCAATGAGCAGTTCTTC.

This chain joins TRBV28 and TRBJ1-2, with TRBD1 matching 9 bases. Germline assignment: CDR1 MDHEN and CDR2 SYDVKM. Trimming at V came to 3 bases and at J to 3 bases, leaving 8 bases not matched to a gene. The CDR3 sequence is 16 residues long. CDR3 coding DNA: TGTGCCAGCAGTTTTTGGACAGGGGTAGAAGACTATGGCTACACCTTC. Protein: CASSFWTGVEDYGYTF.

The V and J genes are TRBV7-9 and TRBJ2-7, with 9 bases lining up with TRBD1. Trimming took 5 bases from V and 4 from J; bases not matched to a gene: 6. The germline CDR1 and CDR2 sequences are SEHNR and FQNEAQ (reference sequence). CDR3 length: 14 amino acids. DNA of the CDR3: TGTGCCAGCAGCCAAGGGACAGGGACGTACGAGCAGTACTTC. Encoded protein: CASSQGTGTYEQYF. The complete variable domain, with remaining parts taken from reference TRBV7-9 and TRBJ2-7, reads DTGVSQNPRHKITKRGQNVTFRCDPISEHNRLYWYRQTLGQGPEFLTYFQNEAQLEKSRLLSDRFSAERPKGSFSTLEIQRTEQGDSAMYLCASSQGTGTYEQYFGPGTRLTVT.

The CDR3 sequence: CASSEPDIFQPQHF. CDR3 DNA: TGTGCCAGCAGTGAACCCGACATTTTTCAGCCCCAGCATTTT. V and J are TRBV25-1 and TRBJ1-5, with D unclear. The germline V gene encodes CDR1 MGHDK and CDR2 SYGVNS. The CDR3 is 14 residues long. Trimming shortened V by 2 bases and J by 6 bases, and 11 bases separated the two germline ends.

V gene TRBV13 combines with J gene TRBJ1-1; the match to TRBD1 covers 7 bases. The V and J ends lost 5 bases and 5 bases, in that order; junction bases with no gene match: 8. Germline CDR1 is PRHDT and CDR2 is FYEKMQ (reference sequence). This CDR3 is 14 amino acids long. The CDR3 loop reads CASSISSRGTEAFF. The CDR3 bases are TGTGCCAGCAGCATATCCTCCAGGGGGACTGAAGCTTTCTTT.

The chain recombines TRBV28 with TRBJ1-2; 7 nucleotides agree with TRBD1. The CDR3 is made up of 16 amino acids. V dropped 2 bases and J dropped 4; count of bases not matched to a gene: 10. The germline gives CDR1 MDHEN, CDR2 SYDVKM. The CDR3 sequence: CASSLMFQGEGYGYTF. The CDR3 nucleotides are TGTGCCAGCAGTTTAATGTTCCAGGGGGAAGGCTATGGCTACACCTTC.

The chain employs TRBV4-3 and TRBJ1-2; D possibly corresponds to TRBD1 (5 bases). Trimming cost V 0 bases and J 6 bases, with 17 bases left between them. This CDR3 has 16 residues. The germline V gene has CDR1 LGHNA and CDR2 YSLEER. The CDR3: CASSQDRAAGRNGYTF. In DNA form, the CDR3 reads TGCGCCAGCAGCCAAGATCGAGCGGCAGGGAGGAATGGCTACACCTTC.

The V call is TRBV9, the J call TRBJ2-7; TRBD1 agrees at 9 bases. The CDR3 is made up of 17 amino acids. The germline V gene has CDR1 SGDLS and CDR2 YYNGEE. The junction had 13 bases not matched to a gene; V was cut back by 1 base and J by 5 bases. CDR3 nucleotides: TGTGCCAGCAGCGTAAGGACAGGGGAGGGGATATGGGACGAGCAGTACTTC. It specifies CASSVRTGEGIWDEQYF. The full variable domain, completed using reference TRBV9 and TRBJ2-7, is DSGVTQTPKHLITATGQRVTLRCSPRSGDLSVYWYQQSLDQGLQFLIQYYNGEERAKGNILERFSAQQFPDLHSELNLSSLELGDSALYFCASSVRTGEGIWDEQYFGPGTRLTVT.

The rearrangement uses TRBV27 and TRBJ2-7; D gene ambiguous. The V end lost 0 bases, the J end lost 3 bases, and 6 bases lay between the germline ends. CDR1 is MNHEY, CDR2 SMNVEV, per germline (reference sequence). The CDR3 sequence is 13 residues long. The CDR3 protein is CASSLSIGYEQYF. CDR3 DNA sequence: TGTGCCAGCAGTTTATCCATCGGCTACGAGCAGTACTTC.

This clone has more than one count but fewer than ten. The gene calls are TRBV5-4 and TRBJ2-7; 8 nucleotides agree with TRBD1. CDR3 length equals 14 residues. Trimming took 4 bases from V and 5 from J; bases not matched to a gene: 8. The V gene's germline CDR1 is SGHNT and CDR2 YYREEE (reference sequence). CDR3: CASSHWDRSNEQYF. CDR3 bases: TGTGCCAGCAGCCACTGGGACAGGTCGAACGAGCAGTACTTC.

The rearrangement uses TRBV7-9 and TRBJ2-1; 8 bases fit TRBD1. The CDR3 is made up of 15 amino acids. The V gene end was trimmed by 5 bases and the J gene end by 5 bases; junction bases not matched to a gene: 8. Per germline, CDR1 SEHNR and CDR2 FQNEAQ (reference sequence). The CDR3 is CASSPRTGPDNEQFF. Here the CDR3 DNA reads TGTGCCAGCAGCCCGAGGACAGGGCCAGACAATGAGCAGTTCTTC.

This chain links TRBV5-1 with TRBJ1-2; TRBD1 is a possible D gene (6 bases). The ends were cut back, 4 bases at V and 0 bases at J, with 19 bases in the middle. The CDR3 is made up of 17 amino acids. Germline V lookup: CDR1 SGHRS, CDR2 YFSETQ. The CDR3 DNA sequence: TGCGCCAGCAGCGACGGACAGTTCCTGGCGGCTAACTATGGCTACACCTTC. Translation: CASSDGQFLAANYGYTF.